A selection of T cell receptor beta chains follows, all from one sample in a study of T cell changes during pregnancy in multiple sclerosis. Measured with immunoSEQ multiplex PCR; TCRdb has only the in-frame clones, and not every one. The sample records about 130,000 clones, roughly 96% being singletons. Sequencing was performed on peripheral blood, taken after pregnancy. These receptors were obtained from a female donor with multiple sclerosis, enrolled in a pregnancy study. Each CDR3 is given with its conserved first and last residue. D genes are given only for firm matches. Part of the rows lack a size; the others show once, few, many or a class for expanded clones.

d_gene: .; abundance: .; v_gene: TRBV7-9; j_gene: TRBJ2-1; CDR3aa: CASSPSSGGRGEQFF; CDR3nt: TGTGCCAGCAGCCCCAGTTCCGGAGGGAGAGGTGAGCAGTTCTTC
d_gene: TRBD2; abundance: .; v_gene: TRBV10-2; j_gene: TRBJ2-3; CDR3aa: CASSESRTSGSTDTQYF; CDR3nt: TGCGCCAGCAGTGAGTCCCGGACTAGCGGCAGCACAGATACGCAGTATTTT
d_gene: .; abundance: .; v_gene: TRBV2; j_gene: TRBJ2-7; CDR3aa: CASSEGGERTYEQYF; CDR3nt: TGTGCCAGCAGTGAAGGGGGGGAGCGAACCTACGAGCAGTACTTC
d_gene: TRBD2; abundance: .; v_gene: TRBV5-1; j_gene: TRBJ2-1; CDR3aa: CASSPGLATNNEQFF; CDR3nt: TGCGCCAGCAGCCCGGGACTAGCGACGAACAATGAGCAGTTCTTC
d_gene: TRBD2; abundance: .; v_gene: TRBV2; j_gene: TRBJ2-1; CDR3aa: CASSGLALYNEQFF; CDR3nt: TGTGCCAGCAGTGGACTAGCGCTGTACAATGAGCAGTTCTTC
d_gene: .; abundance: .; v_gene: TRBV29-1; j_gene: TRBJ1-1; CDR3aa: CSVEETEMNTEAFF; CDR3nt: TGCAGCGTTGAAGAGACAGAAATGAACACTGAAGCTTTCTTT
d_gene: .; abundance: .; v_gene: TRBV5-1; j_gene: TRBJ1-1; CDR3aa: CASSVGGMNTEAFF; CDR3nt: TGCGCCAGCAGCGTGGGCGGGATGAACACTGAAGCTTTCTTT
d_gene: .; abundance: .; v_gene: TRBV30; j_gene: TRBJ2-7; CDR3aa: CAWSVGSGVSYEQYF; CDR3nt: TGTGCCTGGAGTGTAGGATCGGGGGTCTCCTACGAGCAGTACTTC
d_gene: TRBD2; abundance: .; v_gene: TRBV10-3; j_gene: TRBJ2-7; CDR3aa: CAISERIAPVREGYEQYF; CDR3nt: TGTGCCATCAGTGAGAGGATCGCCCCTGTTCGGGAGGGCTACGAGCAGTACTTC
d_gene: .; abundance: .; v_gene: TRBV15; j_gene: TRBJ2-7; CDR3aa: CATSRAGGIIGYEQYF; CDR3nt: TGTGCCACCAGCAGAGCTGGGGGGATCATAGGCTACGAGCAGTACTTC
d_gene: TRBD1; abundance: .; v_gene: TRBV27; j_gene: TRBJ2-7; CDR3aa: CASSLAGTGAYEQYF; CDR3nt: TGTGCCAGCAGTTTAGCCGGGACAGGGGCCTACGAGCAGTACTTC
d_gene: .; abundance: .; v_gene: TRBV6-5; j_gene: TRBJ2-5; CDR3aa: CASPQPGPETQYF; CDR3nt: TGTGCCAGCCCCCAGCCAGGGCCGGAGACCCAGTACTTC
d_gene: .; abundance: .; v_gene: TRBV11-2; j_gene: TRBJ1-5; CDR3aa: CASSSLGLSNQPQHF; CDR3nt: TGTGCCAGCAGCTCCTTGGGACTGAGCAATCAGCCCCAGCATTTT
d_gene: .; abundance: .; v_gene: TRBV19; j_gene: TRBJ1-5; CDR3aa: CASQSAGNRNQPQHF; CDR3nt: TGTGCCAGTCAAAGTGCGGGGAACCGCAATCAGCCCCAGCATTTT
d_gene: .; abundance: .; v_gene: TRBV27; j_gene: TRBJ1-2; CDR3aa: CASSLSSVQGGYGYTF; CDR3nt: TGTGCCAGCAGTTTATCGTCCGTACAGGGCGGTTATGGCTACACCTTC
d_gene: TRBD2; abundance: .; v_gene: TRBV4-3; j_gene: TRBJ2-1; CDR3aa: CASSQAGGPGEQFF; CDR3nt: TGCGCCAGCAGCCAAGCGGGAGGGCCGGGTGAGCAGTTCTTC
d_gene: TRBD1; abundance: .; v_gene: TRBV5-1; j_gene: TRBJ1-2; CDR3aa: CASSGRTGGGGYTF; CDR3nt: TGCGCCAGCAGCGGAAGGACAGGGGGCGGTGGCTACACCTTC
d_gene: .; abundance: .; v_gene: TRBV2; j_gene: TRBJ2-1; CDR3aa: CASRDLGGAPYNEQFF; CDR3nt: TGTGCCAGCAGGGACCTAGGGGGGGCTCCTTACAATGAGCAGTTCTTC
d_gene: .; abundance: .; v_gene: TRBV7-9; j_gene: TRBJ2-1; CDR3aa: CASSSLEAFEQFF; CDR3nt: TGTGCCAGCAGCTCCCTAGAGGCCTTTGAGCAGTTCTTC
d_gene: TRBD1; abundance: .; v_gene: TRBV2; j_gene: TRBJ1-5; CDR3aa: CASTEDRGNQPQHF; CDR3nt: TGTGCCAGCACCGAGGACAGGGGGAATCAGCCCCAGCATTTT
d_gene: .; abundance: .; v_gene: TRBV5-5; j_gene: TRBJ2-5; CDR3aa: CASSLDSSFQETQYF; CDR3nt: TGTGCCAGCAGCTTGGATTCTAGCTTCCAAGAGACCCAGTACTTC
d_gene: .; abundance: .; v_gene: TRBV6-5; j_gene: TRBJ2-7; CDR3aa: CVLGRALGEQYF; CDR3nt: TGTGTGCTGGGCAGGGCCCTCGGCGAGCAGTACTTC
d_gene: .; abundance: .; v_gene: TRBV9; j_gene: TRBJ1-1; CDR3aa: CASRDIRGNTEAFF; CDR3nt: TGTGCCAGCAGAGATATCAGGGGGAACACTGAAGCTTTCTTT
d_gene: .; abundance: .; v_gene: TRBV5-1; j_gene: TRBJ2-3; CDR3aa: CASSLARLSTDTQYF; CDR3nt: TGCGCCAGCAGCTTGGCCCGACTCAGCACAGATACGCAGTATTTT
d_gene: .; abundance: .; v_gene: TRBV28; j_gene: TRBJ1-3; CDR3aa: CASSLVGLGNTIYF; CDR3nt: TGTGCCAGCAGTCTGGTTGGGCTCGGAAACACCATATATTTT
d_gene: .; abundance: .; v_gene: TRBV18; j_gene: TRBJ1-2; CDR3aa: CASSATAGDGYTF; CDR3nt: TGTGCCAGCTCAGCCACGGCAGGGGATGGCTACACCTTC
d_gene: TRBD2; abundance: .; v_gene: TRBV7-9; j_gene: TRBJ2-1; CDR3aa: CASSLWREGFNEQFF; CDR3nt: TGTGCCAGCAGCTTATGGAGGGAGGGGTTCAATGAGCAGTTCTTC
d_gene: TRBD1; abundance: .; v_gene: TRBV7-9; j_gene: TRBJ1-1; CDR3aa: CASSDRGRVGTEAFF; CDR3nt: TGTGCCAGCAGCGACAGGGGGCGGGTTGGGACTGAAGCTTTCTTT
d_gene: .; abundance: .; v_gene: TRBV18; j_gene: TRBJ2-5; CDR3aa: CASSPRLAVTETQYF; CDR3nt: TGTGCCAGCTCACCAAGGCTAGCAGTAACCGAGACCCAGTACTTC
d_gene: TRBD1; abundance: .; v_gene: TRBV5-1; j_gene: TRBJ2-7; CDR3aa: CASSLGTGIHEQYF; CDR3nt: TGCGCCAGCAGCTTGGGGACAGGGATCCACGAGCAGTACTTC
d_gene: .; abundance: .; v_gene: TRBV7-2; j_gene: TRBJ1-2; CDR3aa: CASRTSSQVASNYTF; CDR3nt: TGTGCCAGCAGAACCTCGAGCCAGGTGGCTTCCAACTACACCTTC
d_gene: TRBD2; abundance: .; v_gene: TRBV27; j_gene: TRBJ2-7; CDR3aa: CASSLTASGRANSEYYEQYF; CDR3nt: TGTGCCAGCAGTTTGACGGCTAGCGGGAGGGCCAACTCCGAATACTACGAGCAGTACTTC
d_gene: .; abundance: .; v_gene: TRBV11-1; j_gene: TRBJ2-3; CDR3aa: CASSLGQSTDTQYF; CDR3nt: TGTGCCAGCAGCTTAGGACAGTCCACAGATACGCAGTATTTT
d_gene: TRBD2; abundance: .; v_gene: TRBV9; j_gene: TRBJ2-7; CDR3aa: CASSVGSGSIYEQYF; CDR3nt: TGTGCCAGCAGCGTAGGAAGCGGGAGCATCTACGAGCAGTACTTC
d_gene: TRBD2; abundance: .; v_gene: TRBV19; j_gene: TRBJ2-1; CDR3aa: CASSFWRETSYNEQFF; CDR3nt: TGTGCCAGTAGCTTCTGGCGGGAGACCTCCTACAATGAGCAGTTCTTC
d_gene: .; abundance: .; v_gene: TRBV2; j_gene: TRBJ2-7; CDR3aa: CANSDNYNWPYEQYF; CDR3nt: TGTGCCAACAGTGATAACTACAATTGGCCTTACGAGCAGTACTTC
d_gene: TRBD2; abundance: once; v_gene: TRBV28; j_gene: TRBJ2-5; CDR3aa: CASSSPSQRERETQYF; CDR3nt: TGTGCCAGCAGCTCACCTAGCCAGCGGGAGAGAGAGACCCAGTACTTC
d_gene: TRBD1; abundance: .; v_gene: TRBV18; j_gene: TRBJ1-1; CDR3aa: CASSPGTGKNTEAFF; CDR3nt: TGTGCCAGCTCACCGGGGACAGGCAAGAACACTGAAGCTTTCTTT